These 22 T cell receptor beta chains were all obtained from the same sample, sequenced in a study of T-cell memory formation after mild COVID-19. MiXCR was run by TCRdb on the 5' RACE reads, yielding one entry per CDR3 protein. The sample consists of around 390,000 distinct CDR3 sequences, roughly 15% of them appearing once. The sequencing sample was made of PBMCs or a T cell subset sorted from them (not recorded which). These receptors came from a man aged 18 to 29 who had mild COVID-19 (a few samples of this study predate the infection). Cell type and time point are not known.

The table lists this clonotype with a few counts. The V call is TRBV7-9, the J call TRBJ2-2, with 8 nucleotides matching TRBD1. This CDR3 comprises 14 residues. V lost 6 bases, J lost 5 bases, and 5 bases stayed unmatched. Germline V CDR1 and CDR2: SEHNR, FQNEAQ (reference sequence). Here the CDR3 reads CASRRTGRTGELFF. DNA for the CDR3: TGTGCCAGCAGACGGACAGGGAGAACCGGGGAGCTGTTTTTT. Filled out from reference TRBV7-9 and TRBJ2-2, the complete variable domain reads DTGVSQNPRHKITKRGQNVTFRCDPISEHNRLYWYRQTLGQGPEFLTYFQNEAQLEKSRLLSDRFSAERPKGSFSTLEIQRTEQGDSAMYLCASRRTGRTGELFFGEGSRLTVL.

This clonotype turned up a few times. The chain has TRBV7-9 and TRBJ2-1; 9 bases are shared with TRBD2. CDR1 is SEHNR and CDR2 is FQNEAQ in the germline V gene (reference sequence). J was trimmed by 1 base and V by 3 bases; bases with no gene match: 4. CDR3 length: 16 amino acids. As DNA, the CDR3 is TGTGCCAGCAGCTTGGCGGGGGGGCCTTCCTACAATGAGCAGTTCTTC. It yields the protein CASSLAGGPSYNEQFF.

The V and J genes are TRBV7-2 and TRBJ1-1; D gene ambiguous. Trimming pared 5 bases from V and 9 bases from J, leaving 10 bases between. CDR3 length: 11 residues. The germline V gene encodes CDR1 SGHTA and CDR2 FQGNSA. The chain's CDR3 is CASSLSTQAFF. Written as DNA, the CDR3 is TGTGCCAGCAGCCTCTCGACACAAGCTTTCTTT.

This clonotype has more than one count but fewer than ten. CDR3: CASSPSRDRVNEQYV. CDR3 DNA sequence: TGTGCCAGCAGCCCTTCCCGGGACAGGGTCAACGAGCAGTACGTC. This chain joins TRBV28 and TRBJ2-7; 9 bases line up with TRBD1. The CDR3 is 15 residues long. Germline V gene data show CDR1 as MDHEN and CDR2 as SYDVKM. V was clipped by 6 bases and J by 5 bases; unmatched bases: 11.

This clonotype has ten or more counts. This chain links TRBV6-2 or TRBV6-3 with TRBJ2-5, with 8 bases lining up with TRBD1. The CDR3 is 16 residues long. With V trimmed by 6 bases and J by 5 bases, 14 bases remained unmatched. The germline V gene encodes CDR1 MNHEY and CDR2 SVGEGT. The CDR3 DNA sequence: TGTGCCAGCAGCTACCGTATTACAGGGGGGTACGAGACCCAGTACTTC. This translates into CASSYRITGGYETQYF.

The chain is built from TRBV10-3 and TRBJ2-4; D is ambiguous. In germline, CDR1 is ENHRY, CDR2 SYGVKD. V lost 2 bases, J lost 0 bases, and 8 bases lay in between. The length of the CDR3 is 15 residues. In nucleotides, the CDR3 is TGTGCCATCAGTGAGGACGAGCTAGCCAAAAACATTCAGTACTTC. Translating it yields CAISEDELAKNIQYF.

This clonotype was observed at least ten times. This rearrangement joins TRBV20-1 to TRBJ2-3, with D maybe TRBD1 (6 bases). Between the trimmed V and J ends, which lost 5 bases and 5 bases, there was a span of 23 bases. This CDR3 spans 16 amino acids. Germline V gene lookup returns CDR1 DFQATT and CDR2 SNEGSKA (reference sequence). CDR3 region: CSAPHRVRWVIDTQYF. DNA for the CDR3: TGCAGTGCTCCCCACAGGGTGCGATGGGTGATAGATACGCAGTATTTT.

The CDR3 spells CASSPSTGHKYF. CDR3 coding DNA: TGTGCCAGCAGCCCTTCGACAGGTCATAAATACTTC. V gene TRBV7-9 combines with J gene TRBJ2-7, with D maybe TRBD1 (6 bases). This CDR3 comprises 12 residues. Trimming removed 5 bases at V and 13 bases at J, with 18 bases between. From germline, CDR1 is SEHNR and CDR2 FQNEAQ (reference sequence).

This clonotype came up a few times. The rearrangement uses TRBV12-3 or TRBV12-4 and TRBJ2-2; tentative D call: TRBD2 (5 bases). The CDR3 has 13 amino acids. Trimming shortened V by 7 bases and J by 6 bases, and 12 bases separated the two germline ends. This chain's CDR3 is CASTGSVSGELFF. CDR3 sequence (DNA): TGTGCCAGCACTGGGAGTGTGTCCGGGGAGCTGTTTTTT.

The V gene is TRBV24-1, the J gene TRBJ2-3; TRBD1 or TRBD2 may be the D gene (5 bases each). The CDR3 loop spans 14 amino acids. The germline V gene encodes CDR1 KGHDR and CDR2 SFDVKD. V lost 7 bases and J lost 0, with 10 bases in between. The CDR3 DNA follows: TGTGCCACCAGGAGCGGACAAAGCACAGATACGCAGTATTTT. Translation: CATRSGQSTDTQYF.

Many counts were recorded for this clonotype. The gene calls are TRBV20-1 and TRBJ2-5; 7 bases align to TRBD1. Germline CDR1 is DFQATT and CDR2 is SNEGSKA (reference sequence). The CDR3 is made up of 11 amino acids. With 6 bases clipped from V and 5 bases from J, the junction kept 3 bases outside the gene matches. For the CDR3, the DNA is TGCAGTGCAATCAGGGGGGAGACCCAGTACTTC. Protein sequence: CSAIRGETQYF.

The V call is TRBV6-2 or TRBV6-3, the J call TRBJ1-2; D call uncertain. Germline lookup yields CDR1 MNHEY and CDR2 SVGEGT. The CDR3 is made up of 13 amino acids. Between the trimmed V and J ends, which lost 5 bases and 3 bases, there was a span of 10 bases. The CDR3 nucleotides are TGTGCCAGCAGTGACGGACGGCACTATGGCTACACCTTC. Translation gives CASSDGRHYGYTF.

This clonotype appeared a few times. The J gene is TRBJ2-7, the V gene TRBV12-3 or TRBV12-4, with D maybe TRBD1 (5 bases). This CDR3 has 13 residues. The V gene lost 6 bases and the J gene lost 2 bases, with 11 bases spanning the gap. CDR3 loop: CASSPTVTYEQYF. The CDR3 DNA sequence: TGTGCCAGCAGCCCGACAGTAACCTACGAGCAGTACTTC.

This clonotype turned up a few times. The chain couples TRBV18 to TRBJ2-4, with 8 bases identical to TRBD1. CDR1 is KGHSH, CDR2 LQKENI, per germline. The length of the CDR3 is 14 residues. V was pared by 6 bases and J by 6 bases, with 7 bases of the junction left unmatched. The CDR3 spells CASSQGQEINIQYF. In nucleotides, the CDR3 is TGTGCCAGCTCCCAGGGACAGGAGATAAACATTCAGTACTTC.

This clonotype was observed many times. The J gene is TRBJ2-2, the V gene TRBV2, with 8 bases fitting TRBD1. This CDR3 is 15 amino acids long. J was trimmed by 6 bases and V by 6 bases; bases with no gene match: 9. Germline CDR1 reads SNHLY; CDR2 reads FYNNEI. The CDR3, as DNA: TGTGCCAGCAGCAAAGTGGGACAGGCCCCCGGGGAGCTGTTTTTT. It translates to CASSKVGQAPGELFF.

The chain recombines TRBV6-5 with TRBJ2-3; D assignment may be TRBD1 or TRBD2 (5 bases each). CDR1 is MNHEY and CDR2 is SVGAGI in the germline V gene. V was shortened by 2 bases and J by 1 base, with 16 bases between the two germline ends. There are 17 residues in the CDR3. CDR3 sequence: CASSYGLWGSGTDTQYF. The CDR3 coding sequence is TGTGCCAGCAGTTACGGGTTGTGGGGGTCCGGCACAGATACGCAGTATTTT.

The rearrangement links TRBV27 to TRBJ2-5, with 7 bases that match TRBD1. After removal of 6 bases from V and 0 bases from J, the junction contained 16 bases not matched to a gene. The CDR3 has 18 residues. Germline V gives CDR1 MNHEY, CDR2 SMNVEV (reference sequence). The CDR3 DNA sequence: TGTGCCAGCAGCCAGGGGACAGACCCCTGGGTTTACCAAGAGACCCAGTACTTC. The encoded protein is CASSQGTDPWVYQETQYF.

V gene TRBV29-1 combines with J gene TRBJ1-1, with TRBD1 as a possible D gene (5 bases). V dropped 4 bases and J dropped 1 base, with 13 bases sitting between them. In germline, CDR1 is SQVTM, CDR2 ANQGSEA. CDR3 length: 14 amino acids. CDR3 residues: CSVGGRIGNTEAFF. The CDR3 nucleotides are TGCAGCGTTGGGGGACGGATAGGGAACACTGAAGCTTTCTTT.

This clonotype was detected a few times. The chain uses TRBV12-3 or TRBV12-4 and TRBJ1-2; D gene uncertain. The CDR3 spans 15 residues. The V gene lost 2 bases and the J gene lost 0 bases, with 10 bases spanning the gap. The CDR3 here is CASSLWDISNYGYTF. For the CDR3, the DNA is TGTGCCAGCAGTTTATGGGATATTTCTAACTATGGCTACACCTTC.

This clonotype occurred a few times. This chain links TRBV7-6 with TRBJ1-5; D ambiguous. CDR3 size: 18 residues. V was pared by 5 bases and J by 0 bases, with 20 bases between. Germline values: CDR1 SGHVS, CDR2 FNYEAQ. CDR3: CASSPRPSSVDSNQPQHF. The CDR3, as DNA: TGTGCCAGCAGCCCTCGGCCTTCCTCGGTGGATAGCAATCAGCCCCAGCATTTT.

The CDR3 region is CASSRSVADTQYF. As DNA, the CDR3 is TGTGCCAGCAGTCGGAGTGTGGCAGATACGCAGTATTTT. The V gene is TRBV6-5, the J gene TRBJ2-3, with no clear D. This CDR3 has 13 residues. The germline CDR1 and CDR2 sequences are MNHEY and SVGAGI. The germline V and J ends were trimmed by 5 bases and 4 bases, with 10 bases remaining between them.

This chain links TRBV13 with TRBJ2-5, with D perhaps TRBD1 (6 bases). V gave up 3 bases and J gave up 3 bases, with 11 bases separating them. Germline V lookup: CDR1 PRHDT, CDR2 FYEKMQ (reference sequence). The CDR3 consists of 14 residues. Here the CDR3 DNA reads TGTGCCAGCAGCTTTAACGCAGGGGAAGAGACCCAGTACTTC. Amino acids: CASSFNAGEETQYF.